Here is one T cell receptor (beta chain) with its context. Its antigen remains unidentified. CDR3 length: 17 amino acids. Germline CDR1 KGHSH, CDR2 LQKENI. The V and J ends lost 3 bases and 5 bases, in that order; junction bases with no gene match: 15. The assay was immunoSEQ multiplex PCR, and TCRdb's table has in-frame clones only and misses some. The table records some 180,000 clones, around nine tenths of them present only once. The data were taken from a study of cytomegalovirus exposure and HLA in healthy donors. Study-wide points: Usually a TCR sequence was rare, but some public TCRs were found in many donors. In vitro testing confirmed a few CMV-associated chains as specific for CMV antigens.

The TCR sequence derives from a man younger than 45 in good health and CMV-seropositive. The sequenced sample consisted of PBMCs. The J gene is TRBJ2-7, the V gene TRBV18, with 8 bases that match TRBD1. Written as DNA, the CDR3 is TGTGCCAGCTCACCTACACCGACCGGGACAGGATCGGACGAGCAGTACTTC. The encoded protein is CASSPTPTGTGSDEQYF.